This entry concerns a single TCR beta chain. Here immunoSEQ multiplex PCR was the method, and the copy in TCRdb shows in-frame clones only, minus some. The top ten clones hold over 15% of a sample with 57,000 or so clones, around 89% of them seen once. The data derive from a study of OX40 agonist ivuxolimab in advanced cancers. This specimen consisted of CD4+ or CD8+ T cells sorted from blood, obtained in a trial of the OX40 agonist ivuxolimab. The receptor comes from an adult with an advanced solid tumor such as melanoma, head and neck, liver or kidney cancer.

This chain's CDR3 is CASSQEGLAERNNEQFF. CDR3 coding DNA: TGTGCCAGCAGCCAAGAAGGACTAGCGGAGAGGAACAATGAGCAGTTCTTC. The chain links TRBV4-2 to TRBJ2-1; 10 nucleotides agree with TRBD2. The J segment lost 5 bases and the V segment lost 0 bases, leaving 7 bases of the junction unmatched. The CDR3 has 17 amino acids. Germline V lookup: CDR1 LGHNA, CDR2 YNFKEQ.